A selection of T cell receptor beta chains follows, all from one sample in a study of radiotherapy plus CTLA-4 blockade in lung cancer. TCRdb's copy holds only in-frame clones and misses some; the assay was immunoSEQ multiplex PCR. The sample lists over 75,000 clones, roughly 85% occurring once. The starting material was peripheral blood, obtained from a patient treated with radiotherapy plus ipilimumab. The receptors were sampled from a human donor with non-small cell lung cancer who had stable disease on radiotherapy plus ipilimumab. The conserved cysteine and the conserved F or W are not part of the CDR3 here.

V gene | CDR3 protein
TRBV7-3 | ASSPRTSGGDEQF
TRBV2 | ASLREGEIDTQY
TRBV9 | ASSVNTVSYEQY
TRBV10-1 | ASSGARGFNEQF
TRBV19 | ASSISPEFRSGNTIY
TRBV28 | ASTGGGGSRETQY
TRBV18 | ASSPSTGRGNEQY
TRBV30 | AWSTGNSYEQY
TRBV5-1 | ASSFGLAEDTQY
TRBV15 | ATSSREGYEQY
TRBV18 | ASSLTENTEAF
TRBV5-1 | ASTQRGGSSETQY
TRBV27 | ASSLGGLLGYNEQF
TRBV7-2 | ASSLWLAGTYEQY
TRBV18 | ASSPIDGTSGRSFYNEQF
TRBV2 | ASTSQGAKQETQY
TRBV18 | ASSPLRDRGGETQY
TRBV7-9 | ASSRDRDGYT
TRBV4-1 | ASSQTTGESDSPLH
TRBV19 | ASSNLYEQY
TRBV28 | ASGAGRGYT
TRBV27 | ASSLSIPGQGPNTEAF
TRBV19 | ASSMVPDYGYT
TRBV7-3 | ASSLTASGTSTDTQY
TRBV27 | ASSSAPLWQPQH